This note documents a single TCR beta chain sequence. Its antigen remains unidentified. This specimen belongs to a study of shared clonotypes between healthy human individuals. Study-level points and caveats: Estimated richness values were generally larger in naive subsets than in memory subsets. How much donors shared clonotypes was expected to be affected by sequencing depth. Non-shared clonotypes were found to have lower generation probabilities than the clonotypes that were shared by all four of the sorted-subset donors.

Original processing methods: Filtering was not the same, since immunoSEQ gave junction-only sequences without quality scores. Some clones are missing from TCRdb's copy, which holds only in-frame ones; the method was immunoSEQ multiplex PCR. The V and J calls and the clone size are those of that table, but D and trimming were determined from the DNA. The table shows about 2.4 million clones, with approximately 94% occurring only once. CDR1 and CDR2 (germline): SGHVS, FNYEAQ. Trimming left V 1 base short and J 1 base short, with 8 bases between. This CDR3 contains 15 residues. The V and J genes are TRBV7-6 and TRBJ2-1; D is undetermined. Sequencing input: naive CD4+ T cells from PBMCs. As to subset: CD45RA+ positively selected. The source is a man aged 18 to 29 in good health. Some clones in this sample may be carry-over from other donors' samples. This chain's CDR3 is CASSLEGDSYNEQFF. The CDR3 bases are TGTGCCAGCAGCTTAGAGGGTGATTCCTACAATGAGCAGTTCTTC.